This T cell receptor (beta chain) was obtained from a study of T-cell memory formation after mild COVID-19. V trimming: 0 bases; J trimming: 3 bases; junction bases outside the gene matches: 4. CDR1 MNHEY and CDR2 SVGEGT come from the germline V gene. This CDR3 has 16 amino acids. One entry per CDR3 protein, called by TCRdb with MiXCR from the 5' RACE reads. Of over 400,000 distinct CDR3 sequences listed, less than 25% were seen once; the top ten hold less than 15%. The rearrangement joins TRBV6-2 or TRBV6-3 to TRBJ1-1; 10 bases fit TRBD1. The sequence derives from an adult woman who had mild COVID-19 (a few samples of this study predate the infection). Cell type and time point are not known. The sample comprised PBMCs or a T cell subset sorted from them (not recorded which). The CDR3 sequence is CASSYSTGTGDTEAFF. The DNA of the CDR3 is TGTGCCAGCAGTTACTCGACAGGGACAGGGGACACTGAAGCTTTCTTT.